These T cell receptor beta chains were read from a single sample in a study of cytomegalovirus exposure and HLA in healthy donors. Libraries were prepared by immunoSEQ multiplex PCR; TCRdb keeps only in-frame clonotypes and omits some of them. The sample includes under 400,000 clones, 86% seen only once; the top ten take 0.83%. The sample taken for sequencing was PBMCs. The receptors derive from a young woman in good health and CMV-seronegative. Both conserved end residues are part of each CDR3. Fields, in order: V gene, clone size, J gene, D gene, CDR3 length, CDR3 protein, CDR3 DNA. D genes are given only for firm matches. A clone size is listed for some rows: how often the clone was seen (once, few, many), or a class if it is expanded.

>TRBV7-9|.|TRBJ2-3|TRBD2|18
CASSDAIGLAGRADTQYF
TGTGCCAGCAGCGATGCTATAGGACTAGCGGGGCGGGCAGATACGCAGTATTTT
>TRBV5-1|.|TRBJ1-1|TRBD1|17
CASSPGQGAAQNTEAFF
TGCGCCAGCAGCCCGGGACAGGGGGCGGCTCAGAACACTGAAGCTTTCTTT
>TRBV5-6|.|TRBJ2-2|TRBD2|18
CASSQRTSGRSNTGELFF
TGTGCCAGCAGCCAACGGACTAGCGGGAGGTCCAACACCGGGGAGCTGTTTTTT
>TRBV7-6|.|TRBJ2-1|TRBD1|14
CASSSGDRGYEQFF
TGTGCCAGCAGCTCAGGGGACAGGGGGTATGAGCAGTTCTTC
>TRBV2|.|TRBJ2-7|TRBD2|16
CASSEARLRGGYEQYF
TGTGCCAGCAGTGAAGCGCGGCTCCGGGGGGGCTACGAGCAGTACTTC
>TRBV6-1|.|TRBJ1-3|.|15
CASRPAGVSGNTIYF
TGTGCCAGCAGGCCGGCCGGGGTTTCAGGAAACACCATATATTTT
>TRBV6-4|.|TRBJ1-3|.|15
CASTQMESSGNTIYF
TGTGCCAGCACCCAAATGGAGAGCTCTGGAAACACCATATATTTT
>TRBV27|.|TRBJ2-7|.|16
CASSPLVPVSSYEQYF
TGTGCCAGCAGTCCACTCGTTCCCGTGAGCTCCTACGAGCAGTACTTC
>TRBV25-1|.|TRBJ2-1|TRBD2|18
CASHGLAGGRSSYNEQFF
TGTGCCTCCCACGGCCTAGCGGGGGGGCGGAGCTCCTACAATGAGCAGTTCTTC
>TRBV7-6|.|TRBJ2-1|TRBD2|18
CASSLGTSGGSTGNEQFF
TGTGCCAGCAGCTTAGGGACTAGCGGGGGATCAACCGGGAATGAGCAGTTCTTC
>TRBV7-9|few|TRBJ1-2|.|15
CASSLASEPNYGYTF
TGTGCCAGCAGCTTAGCCTCCGAGCCTAACTATGGCTACACCTTC
>TRBV4-1|.|TRBJ2-7|.|17
CASSQAVGAESSYEQYF
TGCGCCAGCAGCCAAGCGGTCGGAGCGGAGAGCTCCTACGAGCAGTACTTC
>TRBV7-9|.|TRBJ1-2|.|12
CANTVAVHGYTF
TGTGCCAACACGGTTGCGGTACATGGCTACACCTTC
>TRBV6-5|.|TRBJ2-7|.|11
CASSYSQEQYF
TGTGCCAGCAGTTACTCACAGGAGCAGTACTTC
>TRBV4-1|.|TRBJ1-6|TRBD1|19
CASSHPSPGQGPTASPLHF
TGCGCCAGCAGCCACCCAAGTCCGGGACAGGGGCCTACGGCCTCACCCCTCCACTTT
>TRBV29-1|.|TRBJ2-5|.|15
CSVDLRVSPRETQYF
TGCAGCGTTGATCTGAGGGTCAGCCCCCGGGAGACCCAGTACTTC
>TRBV30|once|TRBJ2-4|.|13
CAWQVSAKNIQYF
TGTGCCTGGCAGGTTTCTGCCAAAAACATTCAGTACTTC
>TRBV11-3|.|TRBJ2-5|.|13
CASSSAGFETQYF
TGTGCCAGCAGCTCTGCAGGGTTTGAGACCCAGTACTTC
>TRBV29-1|.|TRBJ2-5|TRBD2|14
CSVPRGVGGETQYF
TGCAGCGTTCCCCGGGGGGTGGGAGGAGAGACCCAGTACTTC
>TRBV7-2|.|TRBJ2-6|TRBD1|16
CASSTHRGKGANVLTF
TGTGCCAGCAGCACCCACAGGGGGAAGGGGGCCAACGTCCTGACTTTC
>TRBV10-1|.|TRBJ1-1|.|13
CASSEGRDTEAFF
TGCGCCAGCAGTGAGGGGAGGGACACTGAAGCTTTCTTT
>TRBV9|.|TRBJ2-1|.|11
CASSARGEQFF
TGTGCCAGCAGCGCTCGGGGTGAGCAGTTCTTC
>TRBV27|.|TRBJ1-1|.|15
CASKEAGQGGTEAFF
TGTGCCAGCAAAGAGGCCGGGCAGGGAGGGACTGAAGCTTTCTTT
>TRBV4-2|.|TRBJ2-5|TRBD2|16
CASSRGLAGVDQTQYF
TGTGCCAGCAGCAGGGGACTAGCGGGAGTGGATCAGACCCAGTACTTC
>TRBV11-2|.|TRBJ2-1|.|16
CASSSRSSQGHNEQFF
TGTGCCAGCAGCTCCCGTTCCTCGCAGGGCCACAATGAGCAGTTCTTC
>TRBV2|.|TRBJ2-2|.|16
CASISAGAANTGELFF
TGTGCCAGCATTTCGGCGGGGGCTGCAAACACCGGGGAGCTGTTTTTT
>TRBV5-5|.|TRBJ2-7|TRBD1|16
CASSLGLDRLTYEQYF
TGTGCCAGCAGCTTAGGGCTGGACAGGCTGACCTACGAGCAGTACTTC
>TRBV2|few|TRBJ1-2|TRBD1|15
CASSEIGQGLGGYTF
TGTGCCAGCAGTGAAATTGGACAGGGGCTAGGAGGCTACACCTTC
>TRBV27|.|TRBJ2-1|TRBD2|16
CASSLSESGVNNEQFF
TGTGCCAGCAGTTTATCCGAAAGCGGGGTAAACAATGAGCAGTTCTTC
>TRBV28|.|TRBJ1-6|.|12
CASSLGRSPLHF
TGTGCCAGTAGCCTTGGGAGGTCACCCCTCCACTTT
>TRBV5-1|.|TRBJ2-1|TRBD2|16
CASKGLAGTSNNEQFF
TGCGCCAGCAAGGGACTAGCGGGGACCAGTAACAATGAGCAGTTCTTC
>TRBV19|few|TRBJ1-5|.|13
CATQTDSNQPQHF
TGTGCCACCCAGACAGATAGCAATCAGCCCCAGCATTTT
>TRBV4-2|.|TRBJ1-4|.|11
CASSANEKLFF
TGTGCCAGCAGCGCGAATGAAAAACTGTTTTTT
>TRBV27|.|TRBJ2-5|TRBD2|14
CASSLLRGEETQYF
TGTGCCAGCAGTTTATTGCGGGGGGAAGAGACCCAGTACTTC
>TRBV15|.|TRBJ2-3|TRBD1|14
CATSREGQADTQYF
TGTGCCACCAGCAGAGAGGGACAGGCAGATACGCAGTATTTT
>TRBV6-1|.|TRBJ1-5|TRBD1|14
CASSEGQGIQPQHF
TGTGCCAGCAGTGAAGGACAGGGCATCCAGCCCCAGCATTTT
>TRBV5-5|.|TRBJ1-1|.|14
CASTLARGNTEAFF
TGTGCCAGCACCCTCGCTCGGGGGAACACTGAAGCTTTCTTT
>TRBV25-1|.|TRBJ2-5|.|17
CASSYGMGGGSQETQYF
TGTGCCAGCAGCTATGGAATGGGAGGGGGATCGCAAGAGACCCAGTACTTC
>TRBV28|.|TRBJ2-7|TRBD2|18
CASSLVGLAGAMTYEQYF
TGTGCCAGCAGTTTGGTTGGGCTAGCGGGAGCCATGACCTACGAGCAGTACTTC
>TRBV19|.|TRBJ1-2|TRBD1|14
CASSADRGQYGYTF
TGTGCCAGTAGTGCGGACAGGGGGCAATATGGCTACACCTTC
>TRBV6-4|.|TRBJ2-1|.|13
CASSDSRGNEQFF
TGTGCCAGCAGTGACTCGAGGGGGAATGAGCAGTTCTTC
>TRBV18|.|TRBJ1-1|.|14
CASSPPNVNTEAFF
TGTGCCAGCTCACCCCCAAATGTGAACACTGAAGCTTTCTTT
>TRBV5-4|.|TRBJ1-2|.|13
CASSGDTNYGYTF
TGTGCCAGCAGTGGGGACACGAACTATGGCTACACCTTC
>TRBV29-1|.|TRBJ1-2|TRBD1|13
CSVGDRWDYGYTF
TGCAGCGTTGGGGACAGGTGGGACTATGGCTACACCTTC
>TRBV29-1|.|TRBJ2-1|TRBD2|16
CSVDPASGIVKNEQFF
TGCAGCGTTGACCCCGCCAGCGGGATCGTCAAAAATGAGCAGTTCTTC
>TRBV27|.|TRBJ2-6|.|14
CASRRSSGANVLTF
TGTGCCAGCAGGCGGAGCTCTGGGGCCAACGTCCTGACTTTC